These T cell receptor beta chains were read from a single sample in a study of blood T cell repertoires in COVID-19. Clones were read by immunoSEQ multiplex PCR, and TCRdb kept only the in-frame ones, dropping some. The sample has about 220,000 clones; around 81% are singletons. Sequencing was done on a sample of peripheral blood. Every receptor here comes from a woman in her 70s with acute or convalescent COVID-19. The CDR3 runs from the conserved cysteine through the conserved F or W. The D gene is left open where the match is weak. Size is stated for part of the rows, as once, few or many counts, or as a class when the clone is expanded.

CDR3 DNA	CDR3 protein	D gene	clone size	V gene	J gene
TGTGCCGGCAGCTTAGGGGGACATCGGGCTACAGATACGCAGTATTTT	CAGSLGGHRATDTQYF	-	-	TRBV11-2	TRBJ2-3
TGTGCCAGCAGCCCGAAACTAGCGGGGCCCACAGATACGCAGTATTTT	CASSPKLAGPTDTQYF	TRBD2	-	TRBV7-6	TRBJ2-3
TGTGCCAGCAGCGTGACTAGCGGGCTAGAGACCCAGTACTTC	CASSVTSGLETQYF	TRBD2	-	TRBV11-2	TRBJ2-5
TGTGCCAGCAGTGAGACAGGGCGCGAGGGCTATGGCTACACCTTC	CASSETGREGYGYTF	TRBD1	-	TRBV25-1	TRBJ1-2
TGTGCCAGCAGCTACAGGGTGAACTACGAGCAGTACTTC	CASSYRVNYEQYF	-	-	TRBV11-2	TRBJ2-7
TGTGCCAGCAGTTACTTAACAAATAATCAGCCCCAGCATTTT	CASSYLTNNQPQHF	-	few	TRBV6-2/TRBV6-3	TRBJ1-5
TGTGCCAGCAGTGTACACAGGGCGGCCGGGGAGCTGTTTTTT	CASSVHRAAGELFF	-	-	TRBV28	TRBJ2-2
TGTGCCAGCAGCCTAGCGGGGGGGAATCAGAATGAGCAGTTCTTC	CASSLAGGNQNEQFF	TRBD2	-	TRBV11-3	TRBJ2-1
TGCGCCAGCAGCCAAATCAGGACAGGGACTTCTAATTCACCCCTCCACTTT	CASSQIRTGTSNSPLHF	TRBD1	few	TRBV4-3	TRBJ1-6
TGTGCCACCAGTGATTACTTAGCGGGGGGACTGGAGACCCAGTACTTC	CATSDYLAGGLETQYF	TRBD2	-	TRBV24-1	TRBJ2-5
TGCGCCAGCAGCCAAGATCTATTGGGCGGGGGGCTACGCTCCTACAATGAGCAGTTCTTC	CASSQDLLGGGLRSYNEQFF	TRBD2	-	TRBV4-3	TRBJ2-1
TGCGCCAGCAGCCAAGGACAGGGAAAACTGTTTTTT	CASSQGQGKLFF	TRBD1	-	TRBV4-1	TRBJ1-4
TGTGCCAGCAGTTCCTCGGGACAGGGCGGAGGCTACACCTTC	CASSSSGQGGGYTF	TRBD1	-	TRBV27	TRBJ1-2
TGTGCCAGCAGTCCCACTAAGAGCACAGATACGCAGTATTTT	CASSPTKSTDTQYF	-	-	TRBV2	TRBJ2-3
TGTGCCAGTAGTCCCGACAGGGCCCTTCTTACCTACAATGAGCAGTTCTTC	CASSPDRALLTYNEQFF	TRBD1	-	TRBV19	TRBJ2-1
TGTGCCAGCAGTGATTTCGTCAGACTGGGTGCGGAGACCCAGTACTTC	CASSDFVRLGAETQYF	-	-	TRBV6-1	TRBJ2-5
TGCGCCAGCAGCCAAGACCCCGACAGGGGAGGTGGAAACACCATATATTTT	CASSQDPDRGGGNTIYF	TRBD1	-	TRBV4-3	TRBJ1-3
TGTGCCAGCAGAAAAGAGATACTGTCATCCCTCTACAATGAGCAGTTCTTC	CASRKEILSSLYNEQFF	-	-	TRBV27	TRBJ2-1
TGTGCCAGCAGTTTATCAGCGGGGGGCACAGATACGCAGTATTTT	CASSLSAGGTDTQYF	TRBD2	-	TRBV28	TRBJ2-3
TGTGCCTGGAGTGTAGTCAGGGGGAACGAGCAGTACTTC	CAWSVVRGNEQYF	TRBD1	-	TRBV30	TRBJ2-7
TGTGCCAGCAGCTTAACTAGCTCGGGGCAAGAGACCCAGTACTTC	CASSLTSSGQETQYF	-	-	TRBV7-2	TRBJ2-5
TGCAGCGCAACCAGGACAGACACTGAAGCTTTCTTT	CSATRTDTEAFF	-	-	TRBV29-1	TRBJ1-1
TGTGCCAGCCGCGACAGGGTGAGCAAAAACATTCAGTACTTC	CASRDRVSKNIQYF	TRBD1	once	TRBV2	TRBJ2-4
TGTGCCAGCAGCCCAGGGACAAGTAACTATGGCTACACCTTC	CASSPGTSNYGYTF	-	-	TRBV11-1	TRBJ1-2
TGTGCCAGCAGCTTAGGGGCAGTAAATGAAAAACTGTTTTTT	CASSLGAVNEKLFF	-	many	TRBV7-6	TRBJ1-4
TGTGCCAGCAGCCCCCGGACCGGGACACTCTACGAGCAGTACTTC	CASSPRTGTLYEQYF	-	-	TRBV7-2	TRBJ2-7
TGTGCCAGCAGCTTATATGCGGGAAGAACAGATACGCAGTATTTT	CASSLYAGRTDTQYF	-	-	TRBV11-3	TRBJ2-3
TGCGCCAGCAGCCAAGGACAGCTAGCCAAAAACATTCAGTACTTC	CASSQGQLAKNIQYF	-	once	TRBV4-3	TRBJ2-4
TGCAGCGTTGGTGGGGGGGGGCAAGAGACCCAGTACTTC	CSVGGGGQETQYF	TRBD2	-	TRBV29-1	TRBJ2-5
TGTGCCAGCAGCCAACACAGGGGGCGCCTCACCGGGGAGCTGTTTTTT	CASSQHRGRLTGELFF	TRBD1	-	TRBV3-1/TRBV3-2	TRBJ2-2
TGTGCCAGCAGGGGACTAGGACAAGAGACCCAGTACTTC	CASRGLGQETQYF	TRBD2	-	TRBV2	TRBJ2-5
TGTGCCTGGAGTGTATTGCAGGGCACAGATACGCAGTATTTT	CAWSVLQGTDTQYF	-	-	TRBV30	TRBJ2-3
TGTGCCAGTAGTATGCGACTAGCAACGTTCTTC	CASSMRLATFF	TRBD2	-	TRBV19	TRBJ2-1
TGTGCCATCACCCCCGGGCGGGGGGTATCAGATACGCAGTATTTT	CAITPGRGVSDTQYF	TRBD2	-	TRBV10-3	TRBJ2-3
TGCAGCGTTGCAACAGGGGGGAACACCATATATTTT	CSVATGGNTIYF	TRBD1	-	TRBV29-1	TRBJ1-3
TGTGCCAGCAGCGTAGCGGGGACAGTACAAGAGACCCAGTACTTC	CASSVAGTVQETQYF	TRBD1	-	TRBV9	TRBJ2-5
TGTGCCAGCAGCTTAGCGGGCCCTAGCGGGGGCTCCTACAATGAGCAGTTCTTC	CASSLAGPSGGSYNEQFF	TRBD2	-	TRBV7-2	TRBJ2-1
TGTGCCACCCAGGGGGAGTTGAACACTGAAGCTTTCTTT	CATQGELNTEAFF	TRBD1	-	TRBV24-1	TRBJ1-1
TGTGCCTTCTCGAAGACAGGGGCCCTCACAGATACGCAGTATTTT	CAFSKTGALTDTQYF	TRBD1	-	TRBV10-3	TRBJ2-3